This is a list of T cell receptor beta chains from one sample in a study of cytomegalovirus exposure and HLA in healthy donors. Data came from immunoSEQ multiplex PCR; TCRdb stores just in-frame clones and leaves some out. The sample consists of about 210,000 clones, approximately 80% of them appearing once. Sequencing was carried out using PBMCs. Receptors were obtained from a woman aged 30 to 39 in good health and CMV-seropositive. The CDR3 runs from the conserved cysteine through the conserved F or W. A D gene is named only where the DNA matches it firmly. The listing skips clone size in some rows; elsewhere it reads once, few, many or a size class.

D	V	size	J	DNA	CDR3
.	TRBV7-2	.	TRBJ1-1	TGTGCCAGCAGCACTATTGGGCGGGGGAAAGCTTTCTTT	CASSTIGRGKAFF
TRBD1	TRBV11-2	few	TRBJ2-2	TGTGCCAGCAGTCCTACAGGGGGCCGGTCCGGGGAGCTGTTTTTT	CASSPTGGRSGELFF
TRBD1	TRBV6-1	.	TRBJ2-7	TGTGCCAGCAGTGCGGGACAGGGGGCTTACGAGCAGTACTTC	CASSAGQGAYEQYF
TRBD2	TRBV25-1	.	TRBJ2-1	TGTGCCAGCAGTGCCCTAGCGGGTTACAATGAGCAGTTCTTC	CASSALAGYNEQFF
TRBD2	TRBV29-1	.	TRBJ2-7	TGCAGCGTTGCCGCTAGCGGGAGTGGGAGCTCCTACGAGCAGTACTTC	CSVAASGSGSSYEQYF
.	TRBV10-2	.	TRBJ1-4	TGCGCCAGCAGTGACGGTCCGACAGAATTTTTT	CASSDGPTEFF
TRBD1	TRBV6-5	.	TRBJ1-1	TGTGCCAGCAGTAGACAGGGGTCCAACACTGAAGCTTTCTTT	CASSRQGSNTEAFF
.	TRBV7-3	.	TRBJ2-2	TGTGCCAGCAGCTTACCCAGGGCCCATGGGAACACCGGGGAGCTGTTTTTT	CASSLPRAHGNTGELFF
TRBD2	TRBV9	.	TRBJ2-1	TGTGCCAGCAGCGCCTATACCTCCGGGACTAGCGCTGAGCAGTTCTTC	CASSAYTSGTSAEQFF
.	TRBV28	.	TRBJ2-1	TGTGCCAGCAGTCCGCGGTACAATGAGCAGTTCTTC	CASSPRYNEQFF
.	TRBV6-1	.	TRBJ1-1	TGTGCCAGCAACGACCCGAACAGAGAAGCTTTCTTT	CASNDPNREAFF
TRBD1	TRBV10-3	.	TRBJ1-4	TGTGCCATCAGGGGGACAGGGGAGGAAAAACTGTTTTTT	CAIRGTGEEKLFF
TRBD1	TRBV4-1	.	TRBJ1-2	TGCGCCAGCAGCCAAGATAACAGGGGCCACTATGGCTACACCTTC	CASSQDNRGHYGYTF
TRBD2	TRBV5-1	.	TRBJ2-1	TGCGCCAGCAGCTTGGGACTAGCGGGGGATGAGCAGTTCTTC	CASSLGLAGDEQFF
TRBD1	TRBV5-8	.	TRBJ2-7	TGTGCCAGCAGCTCGGGACAGGGTAGCTCCTACGAGCAGTACTTC	CASSSGQGSSYEQYF
TRBD1	TRBV19	.	TRBJ2-1	TGTGCCAGTAGTTCCGGGACAGAATACAATGAGCAGTTCTTC	CASSSGTEYNEQFF
TRBD2	TRBV19	once	TRBJ2-7	TGTGCCAGTAGTATACTGGCTAGCGGGAGTGGCAGGGAGCAGTACTTC	CASSILASGSGREQYF
.	TRBV5-4	.	TRBJ1-3	TGTGCCAGCAGCAAACTTACAGGGTCCTCTGGAAACACCATATATTTT	CASSKLTGSSGNTIYF
TRBD2	TRBV6-5	.	TRBJ2-3	TGTGCCAGCACCCAGCGGGAGGGCCTAGATACGCAGTATTTT	CASTQREGLDTQYF
.	TRBV27	.	TRBJ2-1	TGTGCCAGCAGTTTAACACGGACAGTCAATGAGCAGTTCTTC	CASSLTRTVNEQFF
.	TRBV5-6	.	TRBJ1-4	TGTGCCAGCAGCCCCCAGCCAGGGGTTAGCGAAAAACTGTTTTTT	CASSPQPGVSEKLFF
TRBD1	TRBV2	.	TRBJ2-7	TGTGCCAGCAAGGGACAGGGCTACGAGCAGTACTTC	CASKGQGYEQYF
TRBD1	TRBV5-6	once	TRBJ2-4	TGTGCCAGCAGCCTGCAACAGGGGGCTCAAGACTTC	CASSLQQGAQDF
TRBD2	TRBV11-1	.	TRBJ2-2	TGTGCCAGCAGCCGAGGACTAGCGGGATATTCGGACACCGGGGAGCTGTTTTTT	CASSRGLAGYSDTGELFF
TRBD1	TRBV7-7	.	TRBJ2-5	TGTGCTAGCAGCTTGGGCCCAGGGGGATCAGAGACCCAGTACTTC	CASSLGPGGSETQYF
.	TRBV7-8	.	TRBJ1-2	TGTGCCAGCAGCTTAGCGCGGCAGGGAAATACCGGCTACACCTTC	CASSLARQGNTGYTF
.	TRBV5-6	.	TRBJ2-7	TGTGCCAGCAGCCTCACGGGGAGGAATTACGAGCAGTACTTC	CASSLTGRNYEQYF
.	TRBV9	.	TRBJ1-4	TGTGCCAGCAGCGTAGCCCTGGACAGAGGGGAAAAACTGTTTTTT	CASSVALDRGEKLFF
TRBD2	TRBV19	.	TRBJ2-1	TGTGCCAGTAGCACTAGCGGGGGCCGCCCCTTAAATGAGCAGTTCTTC	CASSTSGGRPLNEQFF
.	TRBV2	.	TRBJ2-1	TGTGCCACCCGCGGCTCCAGGGGAAGTGAGCAGTTCTTC	CATRGSRGSEQFF
TRBD2	TRBV15	.	TRBJ2-3	TGTGCCACCAGCAGAGATGGGCTAGCGGAGACAGATACGCAGTATTTT	CATSRDGLAETDTQYF
TRBD1	TRBV28	.	TRBJ2-7	TGTGCCAGCAGTCCGACAGGGATTCGGTACGAGCAGTACTTC	CASSPTGIRYEQYF
TRBD1	TRBV28	once	TRBJ1-2	TGTGCCAGCAGACAGGGGTACTATGGCTACACCTTC	CASRQGYYGYTF
.	TRBV7-2	.	TRBJ2-7	TGTGCCAGCAGCCCGCTGGGCGGGAAATACGAGCAGTACTTC	CASSPLGGKYEQYF
.	TRBV7-9	.	TRBJ2-7	TGTGCCATAGAGGGGGAGAGCTCCTACGAGCAGTACTTC	CAIEGESSYEQYF
TRBD1	TRBV6-5	few	TRBJ1-2	TGTGCCAGCAGTTTAGCGGGGACAGCCGCTATCTATGGCTACACCTTC	CASSLAGTAAIYGYTF
TRBD1	TRBV6-7	few	TRBJ2-7	TGTGCCAGCAGTTATCCACAGACAGGGCCATCCGTCCCCCCTGTTCTGTGTGAGCAGTACTTC	CASSYPQTGPSVPPVLCEQYF
.	TRBV13	.	TRBJ2-7	TGTGCCAGCAGCTCCAGGGTAAGCGAGCAGTACTTC	CASSSRVSEQYF
.	TRBV18	few	TRBJ2-5	TGTGCCAGCTCAGCCACTCGGGACAAAGCTTACCAGCAGTACTTC	CASSATRDKAYQQYF
.	TRBV11-2	.	TRBJ2-1	TGTGCCAGCAGCCCCGCGTTTTATGGGAGCTCCTACAATGAGCAGTTCTTC	CASSPAFYGSSYNEQFF
.	TRBV4-1	.	TRBJ1-1	TGCGCCAGCAGCCAAGGAAGCTTGTCTGAAGCTTTCTTT	CASSQGSLSEAFF
.	TRBV4-2	.	TRBJ2-5	TGTGCCAGCAGCCAAGAGTCGTGGCAGACCCAGTACTTC	CASSQESWQTQYF
TRBD1	TRBV5-1	.	TRBJ2-7	TGCGCCAGCGGAACTTCGGACAGGACCCGAGGGCAGTACTTC	CASGTSDRTRGQYF
TRBD2	TRBV7-2	.	TRBJ2-7	TGTGCCAGCAGCCTACGAGGGACTAGCGGGAGAGAGGGCTACGAGCAGTACTTC	CASSLRGTSGREGYEQYF
TRBD2	TRBV9	few	TRBJ2-5	TGTGCCAGCAGCGGTAGCGGGGGGTATGAGACCCAGTACTTC	CASSGSGGYETQYF
.	TRBV28	.	TRBJ1-1	TGTGCCAGCAGTAGTCGGAGGCAGGCAAACACTGAAGCTTTCTTT	CASSSRRQANTEAFF
.	TRBV11-2	once	TRBJ1-6	TGTGCCAGCAGCTTAGTCCCAAATTCACCCCTCCACTTT	CASSLVPNSPLHF
TRBD2	TRBV28	.	TRBJ2-7	TGTGCCAGCAGTTCACCCAGCGGGGGGTCCTACGAGCAGTACTTC	CASSSPSGGSYEQYF
.	TRBV6-5	.	TRBJ2-5	TGTGCCAGCAGTTATCCAGACACAGGGGGGGGAGAGACCCAGTACTTC	CASSYPDTGGGETQYF
.	TRBV10-3	.	TRBJ2-2	TGTGCCATCATAGGGGCCCTCGGAGCAGACACCGGGGAGCTGTTTTTT	CAIIGALGADTGELFF
.	TRBV19	.	TRBJ2-7	TGTGCCAGTAGTACCGGGACAAGAACCTACGAGCAGTACTTC	CASSTGTRTYEQYF
TRBD2	TRBV4-3	.	TRBJ2-5	TGCGCCAGCAGCCCGACTAGCGGAGGAGGGACCCAGTACTTC	CASSPTSGGGTQYF
TRBD1	TRBV18	few	TRBJ2-2	TGTGCCAGCTCGCCGGACAGGGATATCGGGGAGCTGTTTTTT	CASSPDRDIGELFF